The source of this T cell receptor (beta chain) is a study of T cell changes during pregnancy in multiple sclerosis. Assay used: immunoSEQ multiplex PCR; TCRdb lists only in-frame clones, some missing. The table includes around 57,000 clones, roughly 90% detected once. Germline trimming cut 6 bases from V and 3 bases from J; bases unmatched to any gene: 2. There are 11 residues in the CDR3. Germline values: CDR1 SQVTM, CDR2 ANQGSEA. The sequenced sample was CD4+ T cells from peripheral blood mononuclear cells, obtained after pregnancy. V and J are TRBV29-1 and TRBJ2-7; TRBD1 matches 7 bases. The receptor was derived from a female donor in good health, enrolled as a control in a pregnancy study. For the CDR3, the DNA is TGCAGCGTACAGGGGAACTACGAGCAGTACTTC. This codes for CSVQGNYEQYF.